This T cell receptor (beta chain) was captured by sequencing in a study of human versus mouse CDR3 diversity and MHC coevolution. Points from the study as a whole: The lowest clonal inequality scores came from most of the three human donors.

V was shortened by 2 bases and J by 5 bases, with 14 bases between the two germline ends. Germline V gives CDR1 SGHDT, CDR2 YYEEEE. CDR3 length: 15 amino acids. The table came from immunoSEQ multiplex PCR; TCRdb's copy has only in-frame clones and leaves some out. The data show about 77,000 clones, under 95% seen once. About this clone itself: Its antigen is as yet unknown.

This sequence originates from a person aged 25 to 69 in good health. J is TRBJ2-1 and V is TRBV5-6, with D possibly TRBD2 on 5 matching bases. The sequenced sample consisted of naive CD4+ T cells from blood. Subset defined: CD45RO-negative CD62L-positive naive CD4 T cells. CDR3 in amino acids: CASSLVWERHNEQFF. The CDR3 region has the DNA TGTGCCAGCAGCTTAGTGTGGGAGAGACACAATGAGCAGTTCTTC.